This record concerns one T cell receptor beta chain sequence. This clone has a handful of counts. It lacks a known antigen. Within one base of it there is no much larger clone, and no base qualities were kept. According to the germline V gene, CDR1 reads SGDLS and CDR2 reads YYNGEE. V and J are truncated by 3 bases and 8 bases respectively, leaving an intervening sequence of 9 bases. The CDR3, cysteine through phenylalanine, is 13 amino acids long. Only CDR3 DNA remains: 39 bases, in frame from the first base. In total, 500 to 700 healthy bone marrow donors made up the cohort. All cohort members were sampled while nominally healthy, although unrecorded immune exposures were likely present. The donor tested CMV seropositive and was one of the 289 seropositive cohort members. A peripheral blood sample was collected from each donor, and TCR beta sequencing was performed on peripheral blood mononuclear cells. Genomic DNA extraction from the blood cell samples was performed with the Qiagen DNeasy Blood Extraction Kit.

The sample belongs to a study of cytomegalovirus exposure and HLA in healthy donors (dated by TCRdb to about 2017). Notes on the research overall: An earlier analysis of 587 of the donors reported roughly 300 Gb of sequence data and 120 million or so unique TCR beta sequences from roughly 200 million T cells. An early release covering 550 to 650 HLA-typed donors comprised about 300 gigabases of sequencing data and roughly 86 million unique TCR sequences. Among the roughly 370 genotyped donors, around 79% belonged to the genetic ancestry cluster associated with self-reported Caucasian donors. The study aimed to test whether cataloging public T cell receptors could reveal signatures of past pathogen exposure. The study used immunosequencing to profile the T cell repertoires of 666 subjects and linked those repertoires to cytomegalovirus serostatus. A separate validation cohort of 100 to 150 different subjects was used in addition to the 666-subject first cohort. The study combined high-throughput TCR immunosequencing, statistical association of individual TCRs with disease status, and machine learning to predict cytomegalovirus infection status. In a later analysis, previously published TCR beta repertoires from several hundred donors were re-analyzed and high-resolution HLA genotyping was added so that TCR occurrence patterns could be studied. The later analysis used no new phenotypic data to find candidate immune exposures, relying instead on TCR beta sequences and their occurrence across donors. In an earlier analysis of roughly 600 of the donors, high-throughput TCR beta sequencing was used to judge whether each TCR beta V gene segment behaved as functional or pseudogenic. Donor age, sex, ethnicity and CMV serostatus were compiled alongside the repertoire data. Genome-wide SNP genotypes for about 55% of the 666 donors were used in a later genetic analysis, which treated that subset as a discovery cohort. Every repertoire in the discovery cohort had been generated on one and the same sequencing platform. HLA typing covered class I and class II loci at four-digit resolution. Typing coverage varied by locus: roughly 620-640 donors for A, B, C, DRB1 and DQB1; under 550 for DQA1; more than 600 for DPA1; 450 to 480 for DPB1. Four or five DR-DQ haplotypes were handled as single units for association and clustering because linkage in the cohort was strong. Across under 500 genotyped donors of the cohort, an average of 235,054 unique TCR beta nucleotide sequences per donor were sequenced, and around 19% of those sequences were non-productive.

General study outcomes and caveats: Three of the identified cytomegalovirus-associated TCR beta chains were confirmed in vitro to be specific for cytomegalovirus antigens. Roughly uniform sequencing depth across donors was assumed in presence/absence analyses, although this assumption may not hold. Specific HLA alleles were associated with roughly 17,000 TCR beta sequences at a false discovery rate of 0.05 in a later analysis. The classifier was reported to diagnose cytomegalovirus status with high specificity and sensitivity in both the original cohort and the validation cohort. The cohort was sequenced for TCR beta chains only, and without alpha or paired-chain data the features that could be detected were limited. While some public TCRs were present in many individuals, most TCR sequences turned up only very rarely across donors. When HLA alleles, especially DR and DQ, strongly co-occurred, attributing TCR associations to individual alleles was difficult. Because the 87-base-pair reads could not distinguish some IMGT-functional V segments, including TRBV6-2 and TRBV6-3, those segments were excluded. A later genetic analysis associated a missense DCLRE1C variant with V-gene and J-gene trimming of TCR beta chains, and an independent cohort replicated the association. According to a later analysis, most CMV-associated TCR beta chains appeared to be HLA-restricted, and the HLA associations seemed to be driven largely by CMV exposure. Compared with the roughly 670-donor mean, donors in an Asian-associated ancestry cluster had fewer N-insertions in productive TCRs, according to a later genetic analysis. Linkage disequilibrium might explain the correlated functional status among segregating V segments, but an unknown experimental factor could not be excluded. According to a later analysis, TCR association rates differed among HLA loci, with DRB1 alleles showing the most associated TCRs and HLA-C alleles showing the fewest. A total of fewer than 200 TCR beta chains were listed by the study as associated with cytomegalovirus. Because some donors lacked HLA typing at each locus, the association tests relied only on the typed subset. It was suggested by the authors that the approach could potentially be generalized to other disease states and immunological phenotypes. The sequencing pipeline was judged likely to have produced a cluster of highly shared sequence variants as a technical artifact. About 17 rarely observed V segments, including chromosome 9 orphons, were excluded from the earlier analysis of approximately 500 of the donors because counts were too low. For the cohort, immune exposure information was limited to CMV serostatus. In an earlier analysis of 587 of the donors, most TCR beta V segments appeared in productive rearrangements about 87% or about 30% of the time, broadly matching IMGT annotations. A further reported finding was that TCR beta sequences accurately predicted the HLA-A and HLA-B alleles for most subjects in the first cohort. Several of the top co-occurrence clusters appeared to be linked to parvovirus B19, influenza, CMV and Epstein-Barr virus, according to a later analysis. Compared with equally common non-associated chains, HLA-associated TCR beta chains in a later analysis were more clonally expanded and had lower generation probabilities.

Receptors were amplified or captured by the immunoSEQ multiplex PCR assay. For the multiplex PCR, a mixture combining 60 forward primers for TCR Vbeta segments and 13 reverse primers for TCR Jbeta segments was used. A multiplex PCR assay on genomic DNA amplified the CDR3 region of rearranged TCR beta genes. Amplified TCR beta libraries were sequenced as 87-base-pair reads on the Illumina HiSeq System. On the study's bioinformatics: In a later analysis, about 80 million unique TCR beta chains were counted across the approximately 640 repertoires, and roughly 11 million of these chains were shared by at least two donors. A nearest-neighbor algorithm error-corrected the raw reads and collapsed the reads into unique sequences, merging closely related sequences to remove PCR and sequencing errors. To assign V, D and J gene segments, CDR3 sequences were aligned to IMGT reference sequences. For a sequence to be retained, a match of at least six nucleotides was required to both a V gene segment and a J gene segment. Rearrangements were called productive when the CDR3 lacked stop codons and stayed in frame with V and J; all others were non-productive. Following IMGT convention, CDR3 was defined as the stretch from the second conserved V-encoded cysteine to the conserved J-encoded phenylalanine. The earlier analysis of 450 to 750 of the donors excluded any sequence lacking an unambiguous match to a single V gene segment. In an earlier analysis of a few hundred of the donors, a V segment was called functional when productive rearrangements were above 56.7%, and segregating when the standard deviation between donors exceeded 5%. A statistical classification framework was built for diagnosing cytomegalovirus status from the catalog of TCR beta chain sequences. V and J gene assignment, in a later analysis, came from comparing TCR nucleotide sequences with IMGT/GENE-DB human TR gene sequences. In a later analysis, CDR3 sequences and most-parsimonious VDJ recombination scenarios were assigned using the TCRdist pipeline. In a later analysis, each TCR beta chain was defined by its CDR3 amino acid sequence together with its V-gene family, and reads without a unique V-gene family were excluded. In a later analysis, several hundred highly shared, low-generation-probability nucleotide sequences were removed to address suspected cross-contamination and a sequencing artifact. In a later analysis, a clonal expansion index was calculated for each public chain from normalized within-repertoire ranks of inferred template counts. A later analysis computed generation probabilities with a VDJ recombination model fitted to out-of-frame rearrangements, and checked the results against IGoR. In a later analysis, TCR-TCR, TCR-HLA and TCR-CMV co-occurrence was scored with hypergeometric tests, and a repertoire-size bias correction was applied to TCR pairs. False discovery rates were estimated in a later analysis by permuting HLA or CMV assignments 20 times. In a later analysis, co-occurring TCRs were grouped with DBSCAN, and TCRdist sequence similarity was added when clustering was performed within HLA-allele-positive subsets. Repertoires with fewer than 30,000 or more than 120,000 public chains were left out of co-occurrence clustering, as were roughly five repertoires with anomalous nucleotide sharing. TCRdb obtained this table from immuneACCESS and retained in-frame rearrangements with V and J assigned. These tables miss some clones; where compared with another copy, unresolved V genes account for less than half of the shortfall, and the remainder is unexplained. The D gene and trimming were derived from the DNA, and the V and J assignments and clone size from that table. Present in this sample are 120,000 or so clones, approximately 8% of which were seen just once. 6% of the sample goes to the ten largest clones.

Sequenced input: PBMCs. This receptor was taken from a middle-aged woman in good health and CMV-seropositive. The V and J genes are TRBV9 and TRBJ1-6, with the D gene not confidently named. The bases read TGTGCCAGCAGCGCCGACGGAGATTCACCCCTCCACTTT. Its translation reads: CASSADGDSPLHF. The CDR3, completed at both ends by the reference TRBV9 and TRBJ1-6 genes, gives the full variable domain DSGVTQTPKHLITATGQRVTLRCSPRSGDLSVYWYQQSLDQGLQFLIQYYNGEERAKGNILERFSAQQFPDLHSELNLSSLELGDSALYFCASSADGDSPLHFGNGTRLTVT.